This T cell receptor (beta chain) emerged from a study of T cell repertoires in cytomegalovirus infection. Study-wide background: Shared public TCR beta signatures pointed to both CMV infection and a matching HLA type.

This clonotype was seen many times. No antigen is known for it. Study results and limitations: CMV carriers having the relevant HLA were flagged by cumulative public TCR beta family frequency.

CDR1 and CDR2 (germline): MGHRA, YSYEKL. With 0 bases removed from V and 3 bases from J, the gap between germline ends came to 18 bases. The CDR3 covers 17 residues. TCRdb analysed the reads with MiXCR anew, one entry per CDR3 protein. The table lists more than 150,000 distinct CDR3 sequences, roughly 19% of them singletons, with approximately 3% in the top ten. The rearrangement links TRBV4-1 to TRBJ2-7; perhaps TRBD1 as D (6 bases). The sequenced sample consisted of PBMCs. The clonotype comes from a human donor in good health (CMV status not recorded). Some clones in this sample may be carry-over from other donors' samples. The CDR3 region has the DNA TGCGCCAGCAGCCAAGATAAAGGTACAGGGTGGAACTACGAGCAGTACTTC. Protein sequence: CASSQDKGTGWNYEQYF.